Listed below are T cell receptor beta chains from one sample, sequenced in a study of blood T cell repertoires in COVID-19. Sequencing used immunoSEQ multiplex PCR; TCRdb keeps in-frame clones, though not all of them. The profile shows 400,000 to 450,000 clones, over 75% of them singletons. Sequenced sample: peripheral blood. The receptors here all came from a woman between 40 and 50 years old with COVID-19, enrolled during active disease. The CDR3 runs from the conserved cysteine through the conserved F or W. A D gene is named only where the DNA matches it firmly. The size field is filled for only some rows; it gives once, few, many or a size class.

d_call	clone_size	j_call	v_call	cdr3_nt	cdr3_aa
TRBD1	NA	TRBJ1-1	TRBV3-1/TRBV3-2	TGTGCCAGCAGCCAAGAGGACAGGGGGGTAACTGAAGCTTTCTTT	CASSQEDRGVTEAFF
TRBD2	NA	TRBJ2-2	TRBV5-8	TGTGCCAGCAGCTTAGACCGACTAGCGGATAACACCGGGGAGCTGTTTTTT	CASSLDRLADNTGELFF
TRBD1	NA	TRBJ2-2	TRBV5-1	TGCGCCAGCAGAAGAACAGGGGCCACCGGGGAGCTGTTTTTT	CASRRTGATGELFF
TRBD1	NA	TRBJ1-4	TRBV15	TGTGCCACCAGCAGAGATCCCGGGACAGCTAATGAAAAACTGTTTTTT	CATSRDPGTANEKLFF
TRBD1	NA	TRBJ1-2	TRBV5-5	TGTGCCAGCAGCTTGACTGGACAGGGGGCAGGTGGCTACACCTTC	CASSLTGQGAGGYTF
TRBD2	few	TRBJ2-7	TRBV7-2	TGTGCCAGCAGCTTACAGCGCGGGGGGACCTACGAGCAGTACTTC	CASSLQRGGTYEQYF
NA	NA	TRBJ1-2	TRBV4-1	TGCGCCAGCAGCCAAGGGTTGGACAGCTATAACTATGGCTACACCTTC	CASSQGLDSYNYGYTF
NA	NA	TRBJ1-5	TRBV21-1	TGTGCCAGCAGACCTGGGACATGGGGCAATCAGCCCCAGCATTTT	CASRPGTWGNQPQHF
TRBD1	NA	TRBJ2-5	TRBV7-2	TGTGCCAGCAGCTTAGCGTCAGCACAGGGGTCCGAGACCCAGTACTTC	CASSLASAQGSETQYF
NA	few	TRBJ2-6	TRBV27	TGTGCCAGCAGTTTCGGGGACTCTGGGGCCAACGTCCTGACTTTC	CASSFGDSGANVLTF
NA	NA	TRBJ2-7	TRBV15	TGTGCCACCAGCAGAGTCCTTGAGGGAGGGCAGTACTTC	CATSRVLEGGQYF
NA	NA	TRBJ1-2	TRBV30	TGTGCCTGGAGGTCAAAACAGGGCTCTGGTGACTATGGCTACACCTTC	CAWRSKQGSGDYGYTF
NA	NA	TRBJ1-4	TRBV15	TGTGCCACCTCCCCGCGGCCCATGACTAATGAAAAACTGTTTTTT	CATSPRPMTNEKLFF
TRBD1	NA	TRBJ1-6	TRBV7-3	TGTGCCAGCAGCTTCACAGGGGATAATTCACCCCTCCACTTT	CASSFTGDNSPLHF
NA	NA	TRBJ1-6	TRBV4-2	TGTGCCAGCAGCCAAATGGGTTCGGGGGGCGCGGATAATTCACCCCTCCACTTT	CASSQMGSGGADNSPLHF
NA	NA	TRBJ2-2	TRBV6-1	TGTGCCAGCAGTGGCTTATCGGGACAGAACACCGGGGAGCTGTTTTTT	CASSGLSGQNTGELFF
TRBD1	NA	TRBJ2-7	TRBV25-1	TGTGCCAGCAGTTCCGGGACAGGGGCCTACGAGCAGTACTTC	CASSSGTGAYEQYF
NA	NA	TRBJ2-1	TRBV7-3	TGTGCCAGCAGCTTAACGAGCACCAATGAGCAGTTCTTC	CASSLTSTNEQFF
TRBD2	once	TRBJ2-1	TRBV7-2	TGTGCCAGCAGCGTCCTAGCGGGGGCCTACAATGAGCAGTTCTTC	CASSVLAGAYNEQFF
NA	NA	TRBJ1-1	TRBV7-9	TGTGCCAGCAGCTTAGCGCTACCCTTCGGGGGCACTGAAGCTTTCTTT	CASSLALPFGGTEAFF
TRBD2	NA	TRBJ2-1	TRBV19	TGTGCCAGTAGTAAAACTAGCGGTTCTTACAATGAGCAGTTCTTC	CASSKTSGSYNEQFF
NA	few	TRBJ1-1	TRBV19	TGTGCCAGTAGTCTACCGACAGGAGAAGCTTTCTTT	CASSLPTGEAFF
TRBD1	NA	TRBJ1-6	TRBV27	TGTGCCAGCAGTTTGGGACAGGGGTTTAATTCACCCCTCCACTTT	CASSLGQGFNSPLHF
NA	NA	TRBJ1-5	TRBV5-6	TGTGCCAGCAGCTCACTGGCGGGGGGCGGTCAGCCCCAGCATTTT	CASSSLAGGGQPQHF
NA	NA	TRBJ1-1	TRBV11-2	TGTGCCAGCAGCTTAGATACGGACTTGAACACTGAAGCTTTCTTT	CASSLDTDLNTEAFF
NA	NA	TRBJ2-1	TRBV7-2	TGTGCCAGCAGCTTAGAGCCGGGTAGCTCCTACAATGAGCAGTTCTTC	CASSLEPGSSYNEQFF
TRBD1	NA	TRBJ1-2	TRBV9	TGTGCCAGCATGAAGGGACAGGGGACTACTAACTATGGCTACACCTTC	CASMKGQGTTNYGYTF
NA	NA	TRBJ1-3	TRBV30	TGTGCCTGGAGTGTACAAGGACATCGCTCTGGAAACACCATATATTTT	CAWSVQGHRSGNTIYF
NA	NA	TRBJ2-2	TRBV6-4	TGTGCCAGCAGCGCATCAATCCGGGTAGGGGACACCGGGGAGCTGTTTTTT	CASSASIRVGDTGELFF
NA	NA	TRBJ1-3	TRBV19	TGTGCCAGTAGTGCGGACAGTATCCCTGGAAACACCATATATTTT	CASSADSIPGNTIYF
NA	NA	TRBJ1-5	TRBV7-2	TGTGCCAGCAGCTCGGCGACAGGCAATCAGCCCCAGCATTTT	CASSSATGNQPQHF
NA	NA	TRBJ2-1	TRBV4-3	TGCGCCAGCAGCCAAGGGGCTCGGAATATGCAGTTCTTC	CASSQGARNMQFF
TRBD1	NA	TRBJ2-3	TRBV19	TGTGCCAGTAGTCCCCAGGGGGCGGCCAGCACAGATACGCAGTATTTT	CASSPQGAASTDTQYF
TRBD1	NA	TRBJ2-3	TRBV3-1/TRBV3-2	TGTGCCTCCAGGGGGACACGGAAGCCAGATACGCAGTATTTT	CASRGTRKPDTQYF
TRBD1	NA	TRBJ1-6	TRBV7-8	TGTGCCAGCAGCTCCCCCGTGGACAGGGGGTATAATTCACCCCTCCACTTT	CASSSPVDRGYNSPLHF
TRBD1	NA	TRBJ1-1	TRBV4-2	TGTGCCAGCAGCCAAGGACAGGGTTTGGCTGAAGCTTTCTTT	CASSQGQGLAEAFF
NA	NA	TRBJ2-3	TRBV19	TGTGCCAGTAGTATAACGGTAGTTTGGGATACGCAGTATTTT	CASSITVVWDTQYF
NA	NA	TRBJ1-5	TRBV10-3	TGTGCCATCAGTGAGTCCGATCAGCCCCAGCATTTT	CAISESDQPQHF
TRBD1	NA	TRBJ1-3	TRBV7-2	TGTGCCAGCAGCCCGGACAGGAGAGACACCATATATTTT	CASSPDRRDTIYF
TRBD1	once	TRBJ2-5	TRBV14	TGTGCCAGCAGCCCCCCGGGACAGGGGGCTCTAAGTCGGGAGACCCAGTACTTC	CASSPPGQGALSRETQYF
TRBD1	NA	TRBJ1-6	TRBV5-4	TGTGCCAGCAGCCGGGACAGCTCGAAGGGAAATTCACCCCTCCACTTT	CASSRDSSKGNSPLHF
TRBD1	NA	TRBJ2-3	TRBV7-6	TGTGCCAGCAGCATTGGGACAGGGGGGACAGATACGCAGTATTTT	CASSIGTGGTDTQYF
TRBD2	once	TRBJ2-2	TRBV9	TGTGCCAGCAGCGTAGAAATGGGACTAGCTTTCCGCGGGGAGCTGTTTTTT	CASSVEMGLAFRGELFF
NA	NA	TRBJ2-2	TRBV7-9	TGTGCCAGCAGCCGCCAGACAGGGAACACCGGGGAGCTGTTTTTT	CASSRQTGNTGELFF
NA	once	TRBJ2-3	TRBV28	TGTGCTAGCGAGGCTTTGGATACGCAGTATTTT	CASEALDTQYF
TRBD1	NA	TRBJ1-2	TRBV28	TGTGCCAGCAGTTTATACCGGACAGGGGGCTTGAACTATGGCTACACCTTC	CASSLYRTGGLNYGYTF
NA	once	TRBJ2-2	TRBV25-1	TGTGCCACCCGGGAGAGCGGGGAGCTGTTTTTT	CATRESGELFF
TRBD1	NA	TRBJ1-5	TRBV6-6	TGTGCCAGCAGAAGGGGACAGAATCAGCCCCAGCATTTT	CASRRGQNQPQHF
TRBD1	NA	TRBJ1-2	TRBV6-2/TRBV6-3	TGTGCCAGCAGTTACGCGCCAGTCACAGGGGGCAATGGCTACACCTTC	CASSYAPVTGGNGYTF
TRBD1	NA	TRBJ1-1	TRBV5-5	TGTGCCAGCAGCTTGTACACAGGGGGGGACACTGAAGCTTTCTTT	CASSLYTGGDTEAFF
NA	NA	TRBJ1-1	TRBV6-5	TGTGCCTCTACTTTGAACACTGAAGCTTTCTTT	CASTLNTEAFF
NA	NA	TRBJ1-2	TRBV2	TGTGCCAGCCGGGACAATTCTAACTATGGCTACACCTTC	CASRDNSNYGYTF
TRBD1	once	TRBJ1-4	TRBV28	TGTGCCAGCAGGGGTAACAGGGGAATAAATGAAAAACTGTTTTTT	CASRGNRGINEKLFF
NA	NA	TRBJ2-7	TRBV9	TGTGCCAGCAGCCCCGAGGACAGCCCCTACGAGCAGTACTTC	CASSPEDSPYEQYF
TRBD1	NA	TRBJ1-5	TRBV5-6	TGTGCCAGCAGAAGGACAGGGGGCAATCAGCCCCAGCATTTT	CASRRTGGNQPQHF